A selection of T cell receptor beta chains follows, all from one sample in a study of blood T cell repertoires in COVID-19. Some clones are missing from TCRdb's copy, which holds only in-frame ones; the method was immunoSEQ multiplex PCR. The sample yields over 200,000 clones, 80% to 90% seen once. Sequencing used peripheral blood. The receptor set was obtained from a man aged 18 to 29 with active or convalescent COVID-19. CDR3s include the opening cysteine and the closing phenylalanine or tryptophan. D genes are given only for firm matches. A row's size may be missing; if present it is once, few, many or a size class.

cdr3_nt: TGTGCCAGCAACGGGCAAGGGGCTAGGGCCTACAATGAGCAGTTCTTC; cdr3_aa: CASNGQGARAYNEQFF; clone_size: NA; d_call: NA; j_call: TRBJ2-1; v_call: TRBV28
cdr3_nt: TGCGCCAGCAGCCCCGGACTAGAACGGTCCTACAATGAGCAGTTCTTC; cdr3_aa: CASSPGLERSYNEQFF; clone_size: NA; d_call: TRBD2; j_call: TRBJ2-1; v_call: TRBV5-1
cdr3_nt: TGTGCCAGCAGTTCACTAGCGGACCCGACCGGTACGCAGTATTTT; cdr3_aa: CASSSLADPTGTQYF; clone_size: NA; d_call: TRBD2; j_call: TRBJ2-3; v_call: TRBV27
cdr3_nt: TGTGCCAGCAGCCAGGGACTAGCCCTCCTCTCCGGAGATACGCAGTATTTT; cdr3_aa: CASSQGLALLSGDTQYF; clone_size: once; d_call: TRBD2; j_call: TRBJ2-3; v_call: TRBV3-1/TRBV3-2
cdr3_nt: TGTGCCAGTAGTATAGGCGGGGCGGAGGCCCTCTACGAGCAGTACTTC; cdr3_aa: CASSIGGAEALYEQYF; clone_size: NA; d_call: NA; j_call: TRBJ2-7; v_call: TRBV19
cdr3_nt: TGTGCCAGCAGCGCAGGGGGCCAAGAAAAACTGTTTTTT; cdr3_aa: CASSAGGQEKLFF; clone_size: NA; d_call: TRBD1; j_call: TRBJ1-4; v_call: TRBV5-4
cdr3_nt: TGCGCCAGCAGCTTCCCCTCGGGGGGCACTGAAGCTTTCTTT; cdr3_aa: CASSFPSGGTEAFF; clone_size: NA; d_call: NA; j_call: TRBJ1-1; v_call: TRBV5-1
cdr3_nt: TGCGCCAGCATGGGAGAGGTGTCGGGGAACGAGCAGTACTTC; cdr3_aa: CASMGEVSGNEQYF; clone_size: NA; d_call: NA; j_call: TRBJ2-7; v_call: TRBV5-1
cdr3_nt: TGTGCCAGCAGCTCGTCCCCCGGGGGAGGCACCGGGGAGCTGTTTTTT; cdr3_aa: CASSSSPGGGTGELFF; clone_size: NA; d_call: NA; j_call: TRBJ2-2; v_call: TRBV7-2
cdr3_nt: TGTGCCTGGAGTCCCGGGACTCATTACTACAATGAGCAGTTCTTC; cdr3_aa: CAWSPGTHYYNEQFF; clone_size: NA; d_call: NA; j_call: TRBJ2-1; v_call: TRBV30
cdr3_nt: TGTGCCAGCAGTTTCGGCGCGGGACGAGAAGCTTTCTTT; cdr3_aa: CASSFGAGREAFF; clone_size: few; d_call: NA; j_call: TRBJ1-1; v_call: TRBV27
cdr3_nt: TGTGCCAGCAGTTTAGACAGCCTCACCGGGGAGCTGTTTTTT; cdr3_aa: CASSLDSLTGELFF; clone_size: NA; d_call: NA; j_call: TRBJ2-2; v_call: TRBV28
cdr3_nt: TGTGCCAGCAAACCAGCGGGAGGCGCTGGATTCGGCACAGATACGCAGTATTTT; cdr3_aa: CASKPAGGAGFGTDTQYF; clone_size: NA; d_call: TRBD2; j_call: TRBJ2-3; v_call: TRBV2
cdr3_nt: TGTGCCAGCAGTTTATCGGGTCAGGGGCGGATTGGAGCAGATGAGCAGTTCTTC; cdr3_aa: CASSLSGQGRIGADEQFF; clone_size: NA; d_call: NA; j_call: TRBJ2-1; v_call: TRBV28
cdr3_nt: TGCAGCGTTGAACTTCAGTTGAACACTGAAGCTTTCTTT; cdr3_aa: CSVELQLNTEAFF; clone_size: NA; d_call: NA; j_call: TRBJ1-1; v_call: TRBV29-1
cdr3_nt: TGTGCCAGCAGCCTACGCGAGGGCAAAAACATTCAGTACTTC; cdr3_aa: CASSLREGKNIQYF; clone_size: NA; d_call: NA; j_call: TRBJ2-4; v_call: TRBV7-2
cdr3_nt: TGTGCCAGCAGTCTAGCAGGGGCCTCTGGAAACACCATATATTTT; cdr3_aa: CASSLAGASGNTIYF; clone_size: NA; d_call: NA; j_call: TRBJ1-3; v_call: TRBV6-5
cdr3_nt: TGTGCCAGCAGCTTAGTGGCGACTAGCAACAATGAGCAGTTCTTC; cdr3_aa: CASSLVATSNNEQFF; clone_size: NA; d_call: TRBD2; j_call: TRBJ2-1; v_call: TRBV7-2
cdr3_nt: TGTGCCAGTAGTATTTCGGGGGAAACTAATGAAAAACTGTTTTTT; cdr3_aa: CASSISGETNEKLFF; clone_size: NA; d_call: NA; j_call: TRBJ1-4; v_call: TRBV19
cdr3_nt: TGTGCCAGCAGCCGACAGACCCGCTACGAGCAGTACTTC; cdr3_aa: CASSRQTRYEQYF; clone_size: NA; d_call: NA; j_call: TRBJ2-7; v_call: TRBV14
cdr3_nt: TGCAGCGTTGACGGGGGGCCTCGAGGCACTGAAGCTTTCTTT; cdr3_aa: CSVDGGPRGTEAFF; clone_size: NA; d_call: NA; j_call: TRBJ1-1; v_call: TRBV29-1
cdr3_nt: TGTGCCAGTAACGATGAGTTTAACTATGGCTACACCTTC; cdr3_aa: CASNDEFNYGYTF; clone_size: few; d_call: NA; j_call: TRBJ1-2; v_call: TRBV19
cdr3_nt: TGCGCCAGCAGCCAACTACAGGGGGCCTACAATGAGCAGTTCTTC; cdr3_aa: CASSQLQGAYNEQFF; clone_size: few; d_call: TRBD1; j_call: TRBJ2-1; v_call: TRBV4-3
cdr3_nt: TGTGCCAGCAGTTCGGAACCTGGACTCCTGAACACTGAAGCTTTCTTT; cdr3_aa: CASSSEPGLLNTEAFF; clone_size: NA; d_call: NA; j_call: TRBJ1-1; v_call: TRBV27
cdr3_nt: TGTGCCAGCAGCTTAGCCGCAGGGCCCGGGGAGCTGTTTTTT; cdr3_aa: CASSLAAGPGELFF; clone_size: NA; d_call: NA; j_call: TRBJ2-2; v_call: TRBV11-3
cdr3_nt: TGTGCCAGCAGTATAGGACTAGCGTTCGAGCAGTACTTC; cdr3_aa: CASSIGLAFEQYF; clone_size: NA; d_call: TRBD2; j_call: TRBJ2-7; v_call: TRBV27
cdr3_nt: TGTGCCAGCAGTTTAATGGCTGGGAACACTGAAGCTTTCTTT; cdr3_aa: CASSLMAGNTEAFF; clone_size: NA; d_call: NA; j_call: TRBJ1-1; v_call: TRBV28
cdr3_nt: TGTGCCAGCAGCCGACTCAACTCCCGGCCGATCCCGAAGACAGGGGGCGCGGGGGAGCTGTTTTTT; cdr3_aa: CASSRLNSRPIPKTGGAGELFF; clone_size: NA; d_call: TRBD1; j_call: TRBJ2-2; v_call: TRBV3-1/TRBV3-2
cdr3_nt: TGCGCCAGCACTAGTCAGGGGACAGATACGCAGTATTTT; cdr3_aa: CASTSQGTDTQYF; clone_size: NA; d_call: NA; j_call: TRBJ2-3; v_call: TRBV5-1
cdr3_nt: TGTGCCAGCAGTGTCGGGGGACGGCCGAACACTGAAGCTTTCTTT; cdr3_aa: CASSVGGRPNTEAFF; clone_size: few; d_call: NA; j_call: TRBJ1-1; v_call: TRBV27
cdr3_nt: TGCGCCAGCAGTGAGTTAACCAGGGGGCGGCGAAGCAATCAGCCCCAGCATTTT; cdr3_aa: CASSELTRGRRSNQPQHF; clone_size: NA; d_call: TRBD1; j_call: TRBJ1-5; v_call: TRBV10-2
cdr3_nt: TGCGCCAGCAGTCAACCTAGAGCACCCCTTTCAACTAATGAAAAACTGTTTTTT; cdr3_aa: CASSQPRAPLSTNEKLFF; clone_size: few; d_call: NA; j_call: TRBJ1-4; v_call: TRBV23-1
cdr3_nt: TGTGCCAGCAGCTTATCTGGGGAGGTGATATCCTACAATGAGCAGTTCTTC; cdr3_aa: CASSLSGEVISYNEQFF; clone_size: NA; d_call: NA; j_call: TRBJ2-1; v_call: TRBV7-9
cdr3_nt: TGTGCCAGCAGGGCACAGGGTAGTGGCAATCAGCCCCAGCATTTT; cdr3_aa: CASRAQGSGNQPQHF; clone_size: NA; d_call: NA; j_call: TRBJ1-5; v_call: TRBV28
cdr3_nt: TGTGCCAGCAGCCCCGCCTTAAGACTTCTCAGCCAAGCCGGGGAGCTGTTTTTT; cdr3_aa: CASSPALRLLSQAGELFF; clone_size: NA; d_call: NA; j_call: TRBJ2-2; v_call: TRBV9
cdr3_nt: TGTGCCAGCAGCCCGCTGGGGACAGGATTGGCAGATACGCAGTATTTT; cdr3_aa: CASSPLGTGLADTQYF; clone_size: NA; d_call: TRBD1; j_call: TRBJ2-3; v_call: TRBV14
cdr3_nt: TGTGCCAGCAGCTTAGCCTTGGGACTAGCGGGATTATTGAGCGAGCAGTTCTTC; cdr3_aa: CASSLALGLAGLLSEQFF; clone_size: NA; d_call: TRBD2; j_call: TRBJ2-1; v_call: TRBV7-2
cdr3_nt: TGTGCCAGCAGAAGGGGGACAGGGGTGACCTCCTACGAGCAGTACTTC; cdr3_aa: CASRRGTGVTSYEQYF; clone_size: few; d_call: TRBD1; j_call: TRBJ2-7; v_call: TRBV2
cdr3_nt: TGTGCCAGCAGTTCGTCTAGCGGGAGGCGCTCCTACGAGCAGTACTTC; cdr3_aa: CASSSSSGRRSYEQYF; clone_size: NA; d_call: TRBD2; j_call: TRBJ2-7; v_call: TRBV28
cdr3_nt: TGTGCCAGCAGCTTAGCGGGGCCAGGGGGGAGAGAAAAACTGTTTTTT; cdr3_aa: CASSLAGPGGREKLFF; clone_size: NA; d_call: TRBD1; j_call: TRBJ1-4; v_call: TRBV7-9
cdr3_nt: TGTGCCAGCAGTTTTTTAGTATCCCTTAGCAATCAGCCCCAGCATTTT; cdr3_aa: CASSFLVSLSNQPQHF; clone_size: NA; d_call: NA; j_call: TRBJ1-5; v_call: TRBV27
cdr3_nt: TGCGCCAGCAGCTCCAACGAGGGATCACCCCTCCACTTT; cdr3_aa: CASSSNEGSPLHF; clone_size: NA; d_call: NA; j_call: TRBJ1-6; v_call: TRBV5-1
cdr3_nt: TGTGCCAGCAGCCAAGCTAGCGGGAGGGCGCCTGAGCAGTTCTTC; cdr3_aa: CASSQASGRAPEQFF; clone_size: NA; d_call: TRBD2; j_call: TRBJ2-1; v_call: TRBV4-2
cdr3_nt: TGTGCCAGCAGTTTATCGAGGCCAGGGGGCGGACCCTACGAGCAGTACTTC; cdr3_aa: CASSLSRPGGGPYEQYF; clone_size: NA; d_call: TRBD1; j_call: TRBJ2-7; v_call: TRBV27
cdr3_nt: TGCAGCGGCGCATTGTCTGGGGCCAACGTCCTGACTTTC; cdr3_aa: CSGALSGANVLTF; clone_size: NA; d_call: NA; j_call: TRBJ2-6; v_call: TRBV29-1
cdr3_nt: TGTGCCAGTACCAAACAGGGACCCACTCAGCCCCAGCATTTT; cdr3_aa: CASTKQGPTQPQHF; clone_size: few; d_call: NA; j_call: TRBJ1-5; v_call: TRBV19
cdr3_nt: TGTGCCACCAGCAGATTCGGGACAGGTGGCAATCAGCCCCAGCATTTT; cdr3_aa: CATSRFGTGGNQPQHF; clone_size: NA; d_call: TRBD1; j_call: TRBJ1-5; v_call: TRBV15
cdr3_nt: TGTGCCAGCTCGGCCCTGGGACAGATGAACACTGAAGCTTTCTTT; cdr3_aa: CASSALGQMNTEAFF; clone_size: NA; d_call: TRBD1; j_call: TRBJ1-1; v_call: TRBV5-4
cdr3_nt: TGTGCTAGTGGTTGGACAGGGGGCTTCACCCCCTATGGCTACACCTTC; cdr3_aa: CASGWTGGFTPYGYTF; clone_size: NA; d_call: TRBD1; j_call: TRBJ1-2; v_call: TRBV12-5
cdr3_nt: TGTGCCAGCAGTTTCAGGGCAGGGACTGGTACTGAAGCTTTCTTT; cdr3_aa: CASSFRAGTGTEAFF; clone_size: NA; d_call: NA; j_call: TRBJ1-1; v_call: TRBV6-6
cdr3_nt: TGTGCCAGCAGTGAAGGAGCGGGACTGCGGGGCGAGCAGTACTTC; cdr3_aa: CASSEGAGLRGEQYF; clone_size: NA; d_call: TRBD2; j_call: TRBJ2-7; v_call: TRBV2
cdr3_nt: TGTGCCAGCAGCTTAGGGGCGCTAGCGGGAGTCAATGAGCAGTTCTTC; cdr3_aa: CASSLGALAGVNEQFF; clone_size: NA; d_call: TRBD2; j_call: TRBJ2-1; v_call: TRBV11-2
cdr3_nt: TGTGCCAGCAGCTCGCGGATCAATGGAAACACCATATATTTT; cdr3_aa: CASSSRINGNTIYF; clone_size: NA; d_call: NA; j_call: TRBJ1-3; v_call: TRBV7-2
cdr3_nt: TGTGCCAGCAGCCCCCTTGCGGACAGAAATCAGCCCCAGCATTTT; cdr3_aa: CASSPLADRNQPQHF; clone_size: NA; d_call: NA; j_call: TRBJ1-5; v_call: TRBV7-2
cdr3_nt: TGTGCCACCAGCAGAGGACAGTTGAACACTGAAGCTTTCTTT; cdr3_aa: CATSRGQLNTEAFF; clone_size: NA; d_call: NA; j_call: TRBJ1-1; v_call: TRBV15